The clone carrying this T cell receptor (beta chain) was seen more than once but under ten times. Its specificity is unknown. These data originate in a study of T-cell memory formation after mild COVID-19. Study conclusions and caveats: Second-wave clones reaching peak frequency on day 37 lacked confirmed SARS-CoV-2 specificity. Day 15 to 85 contracting clones showed balanced CD4/CD8; later expanders leaned CD4+. Clones which contracted sat mainly in CM and EM if CD4+, and in EMRA if CD8+.

Amplification by 5'RACE using constant-segment primers produced TCR alpha and TCR beta cDNA libraries that carried sample barcodes and UMIs. TCRdb reprocessed the 5' RACE reads with MiXCR, giving one entry per CDR3 protein. The sample records about 560,000 distinct CDR3 sequences, roughly a sixth being singletons. This CDR3 contains 12 residues. Trimming cost V 0 bases and J 10 bases, with 10 bases left between them. Germline V lookup: CDR1 MGHRA, CDR2 YSYEKL. The chain recombines TRBV4-1 with TRBJ2-7; D could derive from TRBD1 or TRBD2 (5 bases each). This TCR was recovered from an adult woman who had mild COVID-19 (a few samples of this study predate the infection). Cell type and time point are not known. The sequenced sample consisted of PBMCs or a T cell subset sorted from them (not recorded which). This CDR3 reads CASSQDGAVQYF. The CDR3 DNA is TGCGCCAGCAGCCAAGACGGGGCGGTTCAGTACTTC.